This TCR beta chain was obtained from a study of T cells after yellow fever vaccination. Whole-study results and caveats: A weaker but faster secondary response was observed, peaking on day 5 versus 15.

TCRdb reprocessed the 5' RACE reads with MiXCR, giving one entry per CDR3 protein. Of about 550,000 distinct CDR3 sequences listed, roughly a fifth were seen once; the top ten hold around an eighth. Germline lookup yields CDR1 SGHRS and CDR2 YFSETQ. The CDR3 spans 17 residues. Between the trimmed V and J ends, which lost 4 bases and 0 bases, there was a span of 17 bases. This clonotype was observed a handful of times. The antigen is unknown. The sample in question was PBMCs, obtained 15 days after the yellow fever booster vaccination. This rearrangement joins TRBV5-1 to TRBJ2-1; no firm D call. The sequence was obtained from a young man who received the YFV17D yellow fever vaccine. CDR3 protein: CASSPTVGKSSYNEQFF. For the CDR3, the DNA is TGCGCCAGCAGCCCGACGGTCGGAAAGAGCTCCTACAATGAGCAGTTCTTC.